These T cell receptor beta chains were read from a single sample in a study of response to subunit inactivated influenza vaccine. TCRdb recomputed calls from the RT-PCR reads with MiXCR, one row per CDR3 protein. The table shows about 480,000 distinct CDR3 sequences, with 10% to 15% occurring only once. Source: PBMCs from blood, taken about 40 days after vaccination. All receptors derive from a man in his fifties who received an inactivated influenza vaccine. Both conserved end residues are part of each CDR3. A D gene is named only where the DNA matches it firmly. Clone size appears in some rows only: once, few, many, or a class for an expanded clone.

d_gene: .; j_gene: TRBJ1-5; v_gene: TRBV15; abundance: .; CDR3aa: CATSRVGASNQPQHF; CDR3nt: TGTGCCACCAGCAGAGTGGGGGCGAGCAATCAGCCCCAGCATTTT
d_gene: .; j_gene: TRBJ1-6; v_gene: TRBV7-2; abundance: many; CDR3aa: CASSLELTLNSPLHF; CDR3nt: TGTGCCAGCAGCTTAGAACTGACACTTAATTCACCCCTCCACTTT
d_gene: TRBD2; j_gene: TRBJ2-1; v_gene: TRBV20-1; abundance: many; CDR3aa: CSAREAGESNEQFF; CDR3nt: TGCAGTGCTAGAGAAGCGGGAGAATCCAATGAGCAGTTCTTC
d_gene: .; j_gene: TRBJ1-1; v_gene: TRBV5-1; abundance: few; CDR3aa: CASSPQEGVGTEAFF; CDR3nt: TGCGCCAGCAGCCCTCAGGAGGGGGTGGGCACTGAAGCTTTCTTT
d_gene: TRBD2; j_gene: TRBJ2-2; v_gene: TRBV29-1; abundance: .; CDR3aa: CSAATSGRSVTGELFF; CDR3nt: TGCAGCGCCGCGACTAGCGGGAGATCGGTCACCGGGGAGCTGTTTTTT
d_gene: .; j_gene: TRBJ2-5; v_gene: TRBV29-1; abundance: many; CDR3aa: CSVMGEPIQETQYF; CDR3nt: TGCAGCGTGATGGGGGAGCCGATCCAAGAGACCCAGTACTTC
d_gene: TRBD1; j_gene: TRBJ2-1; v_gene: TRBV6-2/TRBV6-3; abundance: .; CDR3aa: CASSILGTGVHEQFF; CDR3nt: TGTGCCAGCAGTATCCTTGGGACAGGGGTCCATGAGCAGTTCTTC
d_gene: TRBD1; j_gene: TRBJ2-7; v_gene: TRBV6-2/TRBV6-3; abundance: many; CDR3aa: CASSILQGSVDEQYF; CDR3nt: TGTGCCAGCAGTATATTACAGGGGTCCGTGGACGAGCAGTACTTC
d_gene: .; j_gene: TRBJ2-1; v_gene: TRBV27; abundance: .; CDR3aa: CASSLRGRDVFGSYNEQFF; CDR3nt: TGTGCCAGCAGTTTAAGGGGCAGAGACGTATTCGGCTCCTACAATGAGCAGTTCTTC
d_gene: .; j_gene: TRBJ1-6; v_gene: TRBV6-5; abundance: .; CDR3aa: CASSYRKGRDNSPLHF; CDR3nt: TGTGCCAGCAGTTACCGGAAGGGGAGGGATAATTCACCCCTCCACTTT
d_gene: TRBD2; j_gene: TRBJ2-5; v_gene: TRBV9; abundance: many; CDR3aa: CASSVGAAGGTSGETQYF; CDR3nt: TGTGCCAGCAGCGTAGGGGCAGCGGGGGGGACTTCGGGTGAGACCCAGTACTTC
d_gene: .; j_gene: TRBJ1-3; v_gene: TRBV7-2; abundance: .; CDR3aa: CASSLIGYGNTIYF; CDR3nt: TGTGCCAGCAGCTTAATCGGCTACGGAAACACCATATATTTT
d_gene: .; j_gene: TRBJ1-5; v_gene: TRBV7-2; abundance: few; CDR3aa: CASSPRAAGPQHF; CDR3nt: TGTGCCAGCAGCCCCAGAGCCGCGGGGCCCCAGCATTTT
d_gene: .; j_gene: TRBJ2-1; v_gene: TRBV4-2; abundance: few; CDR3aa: CASSQQDSSYNEQFF; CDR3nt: TGTGCCAGCAGCCAGCAGGATAGCTCCTACAATGAGCAGTTCTTC
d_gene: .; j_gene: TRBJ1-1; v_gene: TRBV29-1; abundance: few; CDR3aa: CSVVFWERTEAFF; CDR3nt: TGCAGCGTTGTCTTCTGGGAGAGGACTGAAGCTTTCTTT
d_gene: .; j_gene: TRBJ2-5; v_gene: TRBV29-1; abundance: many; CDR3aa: CSVEKQTRQETQYF; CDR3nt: TGCAGCGTTGAGAAGCAGACAAGACAAGAGACCCAGTACTTC